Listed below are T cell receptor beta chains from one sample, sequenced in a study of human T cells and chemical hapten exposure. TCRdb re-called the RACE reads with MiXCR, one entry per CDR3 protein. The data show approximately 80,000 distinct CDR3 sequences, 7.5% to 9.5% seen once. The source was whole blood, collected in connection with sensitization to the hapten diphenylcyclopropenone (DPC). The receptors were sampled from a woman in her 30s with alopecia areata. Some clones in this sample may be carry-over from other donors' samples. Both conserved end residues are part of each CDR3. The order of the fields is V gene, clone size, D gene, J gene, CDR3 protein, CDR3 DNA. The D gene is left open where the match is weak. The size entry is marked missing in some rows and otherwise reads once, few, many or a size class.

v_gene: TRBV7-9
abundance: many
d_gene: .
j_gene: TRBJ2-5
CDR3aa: CASSLGGDQETQYF
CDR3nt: TGTGCCAGCAGCTTAGGAGGCGACCAAGAGACCCAGTACTTC

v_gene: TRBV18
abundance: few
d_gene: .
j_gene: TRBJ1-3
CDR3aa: CASSRVAGNTIYF
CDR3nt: TGTGCCAGCTCACGAGTAGCTGGAAACACCATATATTTT

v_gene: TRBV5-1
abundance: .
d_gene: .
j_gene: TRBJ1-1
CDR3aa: CASSSRGMARGTEAFF
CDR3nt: TGCGCCAGCAGCTCCCGAGGAATGGCCCGGGGCACTGAAGCTTTCTTT

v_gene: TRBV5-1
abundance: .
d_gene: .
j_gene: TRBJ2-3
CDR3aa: CASSFLVPPTDTQYF
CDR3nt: TGCGCCAGCAGCTTTCTAGTACCCCCCACAGATACGCAGTATTTT

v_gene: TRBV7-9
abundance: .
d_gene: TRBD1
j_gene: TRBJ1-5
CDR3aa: CASSRQGDQPQHF
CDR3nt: TGTGCCAGCAGTCGACAGGGGGATCAGCCCCAGCATTTT

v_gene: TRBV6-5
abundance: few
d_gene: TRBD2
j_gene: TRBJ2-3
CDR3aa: CASSYLAGGSTDTQYF
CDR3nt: TGTGCCAGCAGTTACTTGGCGGGGGGAAGCACAGATACGCAGTATTTT

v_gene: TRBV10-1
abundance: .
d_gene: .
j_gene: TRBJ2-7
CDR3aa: CASSVRAVSSYEQYF
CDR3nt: TGCGCCAGCAGTGTGCGAGCGGTGAGCTCCTACGAGCAGTACTTC

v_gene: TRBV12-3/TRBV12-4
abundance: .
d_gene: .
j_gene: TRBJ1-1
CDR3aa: CASSLAQGREAFF
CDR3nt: TGTGCCAGCAGTTTAGCGCAGGGGAGAGAAGCTTTCTTT

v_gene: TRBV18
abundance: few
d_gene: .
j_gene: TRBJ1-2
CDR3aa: CASSPPDRRTNGYTF
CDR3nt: TGTGCCAGCTCACCACCCGACAGGCGAACAAATGGCTACACCTTC

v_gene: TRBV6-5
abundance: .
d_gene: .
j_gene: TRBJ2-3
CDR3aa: CASTPLLGGGSDTQYF
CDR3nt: TGTGCCAGCACCCCGCTTTTGGGGGGTGGCTCAGATACGCAGTATTTT

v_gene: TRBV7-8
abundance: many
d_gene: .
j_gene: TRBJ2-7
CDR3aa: CASREGESAAYEQYF
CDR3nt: TGTGCCAGCAGGGAAGGGGAATCAGCAGCCTACGAGCAGTACTTC

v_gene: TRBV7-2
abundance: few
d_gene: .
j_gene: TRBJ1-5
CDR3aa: CASSLVGGGNQPQHF
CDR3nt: TGTGCCAGCAGCTTAGTCGGTGGCGGCAATCAGCCCCAGCATTTT

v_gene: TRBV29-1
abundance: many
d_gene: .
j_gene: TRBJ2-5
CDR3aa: CSGTFSGVAETQYF
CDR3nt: TGCAGCGGGACTTTTTCGGGGGTTGCAGAGACCCAGTACTTC

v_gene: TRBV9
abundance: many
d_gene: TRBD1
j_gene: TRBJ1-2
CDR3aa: CASSVEGATNYGYTF
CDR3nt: TGTGCCAGCAGCGTTGAGGGGGCCACTAACTATGGCTACACCTTC

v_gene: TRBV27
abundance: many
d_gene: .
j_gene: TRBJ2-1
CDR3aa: CASSLNGGGNEQFF
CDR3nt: TGTGCCAGCAGTTTAAATGGAGGGGGGAATGAGCAGTTCTTC

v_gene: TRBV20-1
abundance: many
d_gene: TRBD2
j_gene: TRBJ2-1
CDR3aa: CSARLAGDPEQFF
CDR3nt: TGCAGTGCTAGACTAGCGGGGGACCCCGAGCAGTTCTTC

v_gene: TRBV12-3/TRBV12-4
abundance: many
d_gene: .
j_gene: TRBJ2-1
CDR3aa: CASSLPRNEQFF
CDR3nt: TGTGCCAGCAGTCTACCCCGGAATGAGCAGTTCTTC